This T cell receptor (beta chain) was profiled in a study of cytotoxic CD8 clonotypes in ibrutinib-treated CLL. Study background: The patients, roughly twelve relapsed/refractory and around 15 treatment-naive, included around 17 who were IGHV unmutated. By median roughly 74 months, roughly 12 had progressed and roughly 15 stayed remitted; responses had been 2 complete and about 25 partial.

Study observations and caveats: The public clonotypes identified were infrequent and showed contraction or stability on treatment.

About this clone itself: The antigen is unknown.

Profiled with immunoSEQ multiplex PCR; TCRdb holds only in-frame clones, not every one. The sample yields 150,000 to 200,000 clones, approximately 91% seen once. Here the sequenced sample was PBMCs, taken at disease progression, from a patient treated with ibrutinib. This TCR came from a human donor with chronic lymphocytic leukemia.

The CDR3 DNA sequence: TGTGCCAGCAGTTTAACAGGGGCGGTCTATGGCTACACCTTC. As protein: CASSLTGAVYGYTF. The rearrangement joins TRBV28 to TRBJ1-2; 7 bases are shared with TRBD1. V lost 2 bases and J lost 4; bases outside the gene matches: 4. Germline CDR1 MDHEN, CDR2 SYDVKM. This CDR3 has 14 residues.